This note documents a single T cell receptor beta chain sequence. The data stem from a study of blood T cell repertoires in COVID-19. Sequenced by immunoSEQ multiplex PCR; TCRdb stores in-frame clones only, minus some. The top ten hold under 5% of the sample, which has more than 65,000 clones, around 88% seen once. Trimming shortened V by 2 bases and J by 1 base, and 9 bases separated the two germline ends. Germline CDR1 reads MNHEY; CDR2 reads SVGAGI. The CDR3 is 15 amino acids. This clonotype originated in a woman of 80 years or more with active or convalescent COVID-19. The J gene is TRBJ2-1, the V gene TRBV6-5; D is perhaps TRBD2 (7 bases). The sequenced sample consisted of peripheral blood. The CDR3 is CASSYEGGSYNEQFF. The CDR3 coding sequence is TGTGCCAGCAGTTACGAGGGGGGGTCCTACAATGAGCAGTTCTTC.